This T cell receptor (beta chain) was profiled in a study of cytomegalovirus exposure and HLA in healthy donors. Study-level points and caveats: Listed as cytomegalovirus-associated were 150 or so TCR beta chains. In a later analysis, fewer than 20,000 TCR beta sequences were associated with HLA alleles at 0.05 false discovery rate.

The PCR used 60 Vbeta and 13 Jbeta primers. Measured with immunoSEQ multiplex PCR; TCRdb has only the in-frame clones, and not every one. The sample has approximately 90,000 clones, 60% to 80% seen once. Germline CDR1 and CDR2: MGHRA and YSYEKL. Germline trimming cut 2 bases from V and 3 bases from J; bases unmatched to any gene: 14. The CDR3 runs to 18 residues. Worth noting for this clone: Its antigen remains unidentified.

Sequencing was done on a sample of PBMCs. The gene calls are TRBV4-1 and TRBJ1-2; 8 bases map to TRBD1. The receptor's source is a man aged 40-49 years in good health and CMV-seronegative. The CDR3 sequence is CASSQNPLSPGGDYGYTF. As DNA, the CDR3 is TGCGCCAGCAGCCAAAACCCCTTGAGCCCAGGGGGCGACTATGGCTACACCTTC.